The 9 T cell receptor beta chains listed next were all sequenced from one sample in a study of T cells in Graves' hyperthyroidism and ophthalmopathy. TCR beta CDR3 region amplification was performed from RNA transcripts. Carried out on the TCR CDR3, a first-round RT-PCR used the HTBI primer set. MiXCR was run by TCRdb on the multiplex PCR reads, yielding one entry per CDR3 protein. The sample shows 400,000 or so distinct CDR3 sequences, over 12% of them seen only once. The sample taken for sequencing was blood. The source is a man aged 50-60 years with Graves' ophthalmopathy.

This clonotype was observed a few times. The V and J genes are TRBV5-1 and TRBJ2-5; D is unclear. CDR3 length: 14 amino acids. CDR1 and CDR2 (germline): SGHRS, YFSETQ. The V and J ends lost 1 base and 4 bases respectively, with 11 bases between them. The CDR3 protein is CASSLTRPGETQYF. CDR3 coding DNA: TGCGCCAGCAGCTTGACACGGCCGGGAGAGACCCAGTACTTC.

At least ten counts were recorded for this clonotype. The rearrangement uses TRBV20-1 and TRBJ2-7, with 10 bases matching TRBD1. The J segment lost 6 bases and the V segment lost 3 bases, leaving 5 bases of the junction unmatched. This CDR3 is built from 13 residues. CDR1 is DFQATT, CDR2 SNEGSKA, per germline (reference sequence). In DNA form, the CDR3 reads TGCAGTGCTAGGTCAGGGACAGGGGTCGAGCAGTACTTC. As protein: CSARSGTGVEQYF.

This sequence joins TRBV7-2 and TRBJ1-6; no definite D call. Germline CDR1 SGHTA, CDR2 FQGNSA. V was trimmed by 1 base and J by 8 bases, leaving 15 bases between them. The CDR3 contains 16 residues. CDR3 region: CASSLGRLGSHSPLHF. The CDR3 nucleotides read TGTGCCAGCAGCTTAGGGCGATTGGGGTCCCATTCACCCCTCCACTTT.

This clonotype was picked up many times. The chain has TRBV30 and TRBJ1-3, with unresolved D. The CDR3 covers 11 residues. Germline CDR1 and CDR2: GTSNPN and SVGIG (reference sequence). Trimming stripped 1 base from V and 4 bases from J, with 2 bases between. In nucleotides, the CDR3 is TGTGCCTGGAGTGGGGGAAACACCATATATTTT. Translation: CAWSGGNTIYF.

The chain links TRBV27 to TRBJ1-2; TRBD1 aligns across 7 bases. Germline-derived CDR1 and CDR2 are MNHEY and SMNVEV (reference sequence). V lost 4 bases and J lost 4; bases outside the gene matches: 6. The CDR3 extends over 14 amino acids. The DNA for the CDR3 is TGTGCCAGCAGTTCCTCAGGGGGAAGCTATGGCTACACCTTC. This encodes CASSSSGGSYGYTF.

This clonotype showed up just a few times. The rearrangement joins TRBV3-1 to TRBJ1-6; possibly TRBD1 for D (6 bases). Germline V gene lookup returns CDR1 LGHDT and CDR2 YNNKEL (reference sequence). V was cut by 2 bases and J by 7 bases, with 12 bases left in between. This CDR3 spans 15 amino acids. The CDR3 nucleotides are TGTGCCAGCAGCCAATCCCCGGGGGCCAATTCACCCCTCCACTTT. This codes for CASSQSPGANSPLHF. The full variable domain, rest sourced from reference TRBV3-1 and TRBJ1-6, is DTAVSQTPKYLVTQMGNDKSIKCEQNLGHDTMYWYKQDSKKFLKIMFSYNNKELIINETVPNRFSPKSPDKAHLNLHINSLELGDSAVYFCASSQSPGANSPLHFGNGTRLTVT.

The J gene is TRBJ2-6, the V gene TRBV18; no reliable D call. Germline CDR1 KGHSH, CDR2 LQKENI. The CDR3 totals 16 residues. V lost 3 bases and J 0 bases, leaving 9 bases between the germline ends. CDR3 sequence: CASSPSYNSGANVLTF. The CDR3 DNA is TGTGCCAGCTCACCCTCGTACAACTCTGGGGCCAACGTCCTGACTTTC.

This clonotype was detected ten times or more. J is TRBJ2-7 and V is TRBV30; TRBD1 agrees at 12 bases. CDR3 size: 14 residues. V shed 3 bases and J 4 bases; nucleotides not matched to a gene: 4. Germline CDR1 GTSNPN, CDR2 SVGIG (reference sequence). The CDR3 DNA follows: TGTGCCTGGAGACCGGGACAGGGGGCTTACGAGCAGTACTTC. Amino acids: CAWRPGQGAYEQYF.

In its sample, this clonotype was seen many times. The chain uses TRBV18 and TRBJ2-7, with 8 bases fitting TRBD2. The germline CDR1 and CDR2 sequences are KGHSH and LQKENI. V trimming: 6 bases; J trimming: 2 bases; junction bases outside the gene matches: 6. This CDR3 is built from 14 residues. The CDR3 coding sequence is TGTGCCAGCTCCCCGGGGGGGGACCCCTACGAGCAGTACTTC. Protein product: CASSPGGDPYEQYF.